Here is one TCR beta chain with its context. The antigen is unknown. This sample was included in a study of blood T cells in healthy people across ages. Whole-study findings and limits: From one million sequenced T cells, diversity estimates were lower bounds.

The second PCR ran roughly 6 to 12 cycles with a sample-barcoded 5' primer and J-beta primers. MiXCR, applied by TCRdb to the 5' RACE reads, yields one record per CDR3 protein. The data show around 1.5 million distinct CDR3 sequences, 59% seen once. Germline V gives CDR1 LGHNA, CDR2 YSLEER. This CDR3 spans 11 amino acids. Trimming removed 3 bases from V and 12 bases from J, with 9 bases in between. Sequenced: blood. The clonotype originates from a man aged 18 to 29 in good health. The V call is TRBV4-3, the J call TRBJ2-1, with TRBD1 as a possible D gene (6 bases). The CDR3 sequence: CASSQGHGQFF. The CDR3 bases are TGCGCCAGCAGCCAGGGACACGGGCAGTTCTTC.